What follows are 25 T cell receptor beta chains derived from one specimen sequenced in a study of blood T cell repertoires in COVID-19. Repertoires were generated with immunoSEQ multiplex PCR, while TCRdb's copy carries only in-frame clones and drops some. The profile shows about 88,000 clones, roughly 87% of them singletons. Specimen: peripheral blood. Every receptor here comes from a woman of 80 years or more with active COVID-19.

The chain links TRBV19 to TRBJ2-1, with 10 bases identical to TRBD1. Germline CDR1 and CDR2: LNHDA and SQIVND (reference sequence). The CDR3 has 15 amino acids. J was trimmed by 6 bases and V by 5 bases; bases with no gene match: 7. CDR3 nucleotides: TGTGCCAGTAGTTCTTTGACAGGGGGCGGCAATGAGCAGTTCTTC. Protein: CASSSLTGGGNEQFF. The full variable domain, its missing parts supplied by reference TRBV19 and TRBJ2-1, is DGGITQSPKYLFRKEGQNVTLSCEQNLNHDAMYWYRQDPGQGLRLIYYSQIVNDFQKGDIAEGYSVSREKKESFPLTVTSAQKNPTAFYLCASSSLTGGGNEQFFGPGTRLTVL.

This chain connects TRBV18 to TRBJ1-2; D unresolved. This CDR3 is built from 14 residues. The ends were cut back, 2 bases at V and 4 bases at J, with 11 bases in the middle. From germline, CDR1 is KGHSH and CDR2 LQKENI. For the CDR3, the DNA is TGTGCCAGCTCACCAGCCAGGCCAACCTATGGCTACACCTTC. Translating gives CASSPARPTYGYTF.

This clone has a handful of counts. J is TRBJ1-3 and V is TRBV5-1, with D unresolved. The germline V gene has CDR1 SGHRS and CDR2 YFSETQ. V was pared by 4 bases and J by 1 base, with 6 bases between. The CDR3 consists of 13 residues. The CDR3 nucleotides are TGCGCCAGCAGCCCGGGGTCTGGAAACACCATATATTTT. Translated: CASSPGSGNTIYF.

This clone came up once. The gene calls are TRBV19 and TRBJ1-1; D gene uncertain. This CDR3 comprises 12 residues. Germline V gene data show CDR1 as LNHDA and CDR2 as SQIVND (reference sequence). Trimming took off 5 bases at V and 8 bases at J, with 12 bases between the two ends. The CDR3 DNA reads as TGTGCCAGTAGTTCGAGGCCGGGAGAAGCTTTCTTT. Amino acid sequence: CASSSRPGEAFF.

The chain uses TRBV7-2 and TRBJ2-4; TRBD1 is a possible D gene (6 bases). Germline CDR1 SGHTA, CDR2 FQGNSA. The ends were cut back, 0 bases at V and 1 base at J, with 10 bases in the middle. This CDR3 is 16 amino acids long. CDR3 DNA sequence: TGTGCCAGCAGCTTAGCGGCAGGGGCGGCCAAAAACATTCAGTACTTC. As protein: CASSLAAGAAKNIQYF.

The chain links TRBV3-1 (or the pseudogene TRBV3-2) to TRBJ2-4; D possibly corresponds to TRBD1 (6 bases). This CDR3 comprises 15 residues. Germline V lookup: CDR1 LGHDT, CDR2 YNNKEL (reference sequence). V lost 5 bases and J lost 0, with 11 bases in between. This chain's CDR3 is CASSDRFLAKNIQYF. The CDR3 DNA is TGTGCCAGCAGCGACAGGTTCCTAGCCAAAAACATTCAGTACTTC.

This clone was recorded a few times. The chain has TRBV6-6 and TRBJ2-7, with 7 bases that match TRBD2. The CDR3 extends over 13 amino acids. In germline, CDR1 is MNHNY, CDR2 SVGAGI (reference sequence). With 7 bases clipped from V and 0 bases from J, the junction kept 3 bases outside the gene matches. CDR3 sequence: CASTWGGSYEQYF. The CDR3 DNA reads TGTGCCAGCACTTGGGGGGGCTCCTACGAGCAGTACTTC.

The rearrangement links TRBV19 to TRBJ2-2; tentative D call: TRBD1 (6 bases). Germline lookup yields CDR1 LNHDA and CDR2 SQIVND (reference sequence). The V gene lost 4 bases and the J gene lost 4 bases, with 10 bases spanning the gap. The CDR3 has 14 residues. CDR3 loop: CASSKRGGTGELFF. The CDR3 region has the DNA TGTGCCAGTAGTAAGAGAGGGGGCACCGGGGAGCTGTTTTTT.

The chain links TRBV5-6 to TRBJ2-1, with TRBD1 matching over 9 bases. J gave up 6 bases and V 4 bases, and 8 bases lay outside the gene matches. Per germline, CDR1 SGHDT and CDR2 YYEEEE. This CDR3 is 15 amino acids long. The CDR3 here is CASSGRTGVGNEQFF. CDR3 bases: TGTGCCAGCAGCGGGAGGACAGGGGTAGGCAATGAGCAGTTCTTC.

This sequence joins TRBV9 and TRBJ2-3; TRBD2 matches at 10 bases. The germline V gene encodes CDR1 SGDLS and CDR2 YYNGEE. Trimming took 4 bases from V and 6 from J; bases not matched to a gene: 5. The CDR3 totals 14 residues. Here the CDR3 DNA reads TGTGCCAGCAGCCCCCTTAGCGGGAGGGATACGCAGTATTTT. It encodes CASSPLSGRDTQYF. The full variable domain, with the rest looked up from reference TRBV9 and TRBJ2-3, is DSGVTQTPKHLITATGQRVTLRCSPRSGDLSVYWYQQSLDQGLQFLIQYYNGEERAKGNILERFSAQQFPDLHSELNLSSLELGDSALYFCASSPLSGRDTQYFGPGTRLTVL.

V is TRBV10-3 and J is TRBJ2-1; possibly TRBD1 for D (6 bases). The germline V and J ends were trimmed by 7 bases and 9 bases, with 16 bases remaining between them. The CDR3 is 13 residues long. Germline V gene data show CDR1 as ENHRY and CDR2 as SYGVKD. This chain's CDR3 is CAITHTGFAEQFF. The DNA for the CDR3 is TGTGCCATCACCCACACAGGGTTTGCTGAGCAGTTCTTC.

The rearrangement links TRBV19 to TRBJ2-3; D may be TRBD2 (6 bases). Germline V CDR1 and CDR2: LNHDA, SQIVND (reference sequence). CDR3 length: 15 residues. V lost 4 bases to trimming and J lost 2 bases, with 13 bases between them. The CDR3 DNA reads TGTGCCAGTAGTACCTTTAGCGGAGACACAGATACGCAGTATTTT. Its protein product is CASSTFSGDTDTQYF.

CDR3 loop: CSVEAGGFLSYNEQFF. DNA for the CDR3: TGCAGCGTTGAAGCGGGAGGATTTCTCTCCTACAATGAGCAGTTCTTC. V is TRBV29-1 and J is TRBJ2-1; 7 bases match TRBD2. The CDR3 sequence is 16 residues long. Losses at the gene ends were 1 base for V and 0 bases for J; bases not matched to a gene: 6. Germline assignment: CDR1 SQVTM and CDR2 ANQGSEA.

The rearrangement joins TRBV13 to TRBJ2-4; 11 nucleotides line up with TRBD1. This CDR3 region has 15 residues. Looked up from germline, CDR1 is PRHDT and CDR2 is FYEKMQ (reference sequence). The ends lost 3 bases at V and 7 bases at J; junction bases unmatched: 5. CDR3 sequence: CASSFGQGAGNIQYF. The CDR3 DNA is TGTGCCAGCAGCTTCGGACAGGGGGCAGGCAACATTCAGTACTTC.

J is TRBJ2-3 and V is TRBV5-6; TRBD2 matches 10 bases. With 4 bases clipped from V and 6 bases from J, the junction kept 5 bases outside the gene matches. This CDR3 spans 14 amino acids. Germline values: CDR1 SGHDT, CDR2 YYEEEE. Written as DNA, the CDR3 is TGTGCCAGCAGCGGACTAGCGGTGGGGGATACGCAGTATTTT. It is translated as CASSGLAVGDTQYF.

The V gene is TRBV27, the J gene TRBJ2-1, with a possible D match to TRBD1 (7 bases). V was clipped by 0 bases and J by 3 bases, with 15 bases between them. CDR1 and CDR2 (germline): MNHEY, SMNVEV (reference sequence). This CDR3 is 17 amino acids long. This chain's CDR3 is CASSLSKTGRNYNEQFF. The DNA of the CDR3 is TGTGCCAGCAGTTTATCGAAGACAGGGAGGAACTACAATGAGCAGTTCTTC.

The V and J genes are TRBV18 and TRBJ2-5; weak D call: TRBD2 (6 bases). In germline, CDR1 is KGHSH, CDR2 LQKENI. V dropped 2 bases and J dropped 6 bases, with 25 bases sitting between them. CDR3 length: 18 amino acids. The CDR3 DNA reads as TGTGCCAGCTCACCAGTAATGACCTCGCGGGAACGGATAAAGACCCAGTACTTC. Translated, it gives CASSPVMTSRERIKTQYF.

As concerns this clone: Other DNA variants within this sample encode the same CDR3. The CDR3 bases are TGTGCCAGCAGCTTAGTCGGGAGGGGGACCGGGGAGCTGTTTTTT. Translated, it gives CASSLVGRGTGELFF. The rearrangement joins TRBV7-2 to TRBJ2-2; 8 nucleotides match TRBD2. V lost 1 base, J lost 5 bases, and 3 bases stayed unmatched. This CDR3 has 15 amino acids. CDR1 is SGHTA and CDR2 is FQGNSA in the germline V gene. Combining the CDR3 with reference TRBV7-2 and TRBJ2-2 gives the whole variable domain GAGVSQSPSNKVTEKGKDVELRCDPISGHTALYWYRQSLGQGLEFLIYFQGNSAPDKSGLPSDRFSAERTGGSVSTLTIQRTQQEDSAVYLCASSLVGRGTGELFFGEGSRLTVL.

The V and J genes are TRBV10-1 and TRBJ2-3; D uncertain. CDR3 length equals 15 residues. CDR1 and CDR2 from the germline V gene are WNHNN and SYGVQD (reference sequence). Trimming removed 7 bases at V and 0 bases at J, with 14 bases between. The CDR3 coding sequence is TGCGCCAGCACAACTCCCCACTATAGCACAGATACGCAGTATTTT. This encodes CASTTPHYSTDTQYF.

The DNA for the CDR3 is TGTGCCAGCAGCCAAGATAAGAAAGGGGACCTCACGCAGGGGGAGACCCAGTACTTC. It codes for CASSQDKKGDLTQGETQYF. The chain is built from TRBV4-2 and TRBJ2-5, with D maybe TRBD1 (6 bases). The CDR3 runs to 19 residues. V was pared by 0 bases and J by 5 bases, with 25 bases between. The germline gives CDR1 LGHNA, CDR2 YNFKEQ.

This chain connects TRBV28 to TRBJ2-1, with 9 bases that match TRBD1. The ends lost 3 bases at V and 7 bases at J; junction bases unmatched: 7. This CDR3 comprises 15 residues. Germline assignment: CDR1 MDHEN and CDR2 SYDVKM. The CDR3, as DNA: TGTGCCAGCAGTTTCGTCGGGACAGGGCATAATGAGCAGTTCTTC. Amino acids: CASSFVGTGHNEQFF.

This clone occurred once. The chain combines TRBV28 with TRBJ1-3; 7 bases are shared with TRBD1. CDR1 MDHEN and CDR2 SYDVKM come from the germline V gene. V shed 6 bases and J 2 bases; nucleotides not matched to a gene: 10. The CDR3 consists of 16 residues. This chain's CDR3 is CASRNRQGLTGNTIYF. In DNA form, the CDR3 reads TGTGCCAGCAGAAACAGACAGGGTTTGACTGGAAACACCATATATTTT.

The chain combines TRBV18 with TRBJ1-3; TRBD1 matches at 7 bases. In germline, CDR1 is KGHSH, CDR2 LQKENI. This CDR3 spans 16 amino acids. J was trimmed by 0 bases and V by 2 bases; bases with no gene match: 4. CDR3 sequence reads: CASSPTWDSSGNTIYF. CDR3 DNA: TGTGCCAGCTCACCAACGTGGGACAGCTCTGGAAACACCATATATTTT.

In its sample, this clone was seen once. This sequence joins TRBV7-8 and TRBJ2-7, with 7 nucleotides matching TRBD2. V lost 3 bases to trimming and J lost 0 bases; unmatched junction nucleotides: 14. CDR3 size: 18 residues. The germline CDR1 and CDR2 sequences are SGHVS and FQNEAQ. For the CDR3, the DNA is TGTGCCAGCAGCTTGGGGACTACCCCAATCCAATCCTCCTACGAGCAGTACTTC. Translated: CASSLGTTPIQSSYEQYF.

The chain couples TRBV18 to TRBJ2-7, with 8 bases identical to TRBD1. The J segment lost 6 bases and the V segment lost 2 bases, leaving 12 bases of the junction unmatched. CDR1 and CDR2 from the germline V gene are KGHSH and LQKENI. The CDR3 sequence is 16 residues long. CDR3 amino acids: CASSPSVTDRGGEQYF. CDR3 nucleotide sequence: TGTGCCAGCTCACCAAGTGTTACAGACAGGGGCGGCGAGCAGTACTTC. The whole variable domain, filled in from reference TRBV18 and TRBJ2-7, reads NAGVMQNPRHLVRRRGQEARLRCSPMKGHSHVYWYRQLPEEGLKFMVYLQKENIIDESGMPKERFSAEFPKEGPSILRIQQVVRGDSAAYFCASSPSVTDRGGEQYFGPGTRLTVT.